This entry is about one T cell receptor beta chain. Its antigen is still unknown. No clone much larger than this one lies a single base away; base qualities are absent. The data belong to a study of T cell responses to AZD1222 COVID-19 vaccine (dated by TCRdb to the early 2020s). About the investigation overall: A total of just over 230 trial participants underwent TCR sequencing, of whom 207 had received two doses of AZD1222 and 26 had received two doses of the MenACWY control vaccine. Trial participants were enrolled by age into 18-55, 56-69 and 70-plus year subgroups, with around 140, 26 and 57 TCR-sequenced participants respectively. Summary of the overall study and its limitations: Because no day 14 peak-response samples were available, repertoires were characterized only after the peak T cell response. Conclusions about previously exposed vaccinees were limited because only six AZD1222 recipients were SARS-CoV-2 seropositive at baseline. In the small 56-69-year group, the increase in depth fell short of significance, most likely because of low power. Reportedly, close to half of the unique spike-specific TCRs recognized epitopes lying outside the regions that are mutated in the B.1.351 and B.1.1.7 variants. Vaccine-associated CD4 TCRs spanned the whole spike protein, with dominant responses in regions 160-218 and 743-854. After two AZD1222 doses, spike-specific TCR breadth and depth were significantly higher than at day 0 and than in MenACWY recipients. Participants were mostly white British and included more females than males, and it was suggested by the authors that clonal diversity may have been underestimated.

The sample's time point label is to be understood as: baseline before first vaccination. Per the publication, the treatment or condition label means: meningococcal conjugate vaccine given as trial control. Vaccinee samples were obtained from the UK trials COV001 and COV002, which included a single-blind randomized controlled phase 2/3 trial of AZD1222 (ChAdOx1 nCoV-19) in healthy adults. For TCRbeta chain sequencing, PBMC samples from trial participants were taken at day 0 and at day 28 after the second dose. The CDR3 regions of human TCRbeta chains were subjected to immunosequencing. From the authors' description of their analysis: Repertoire TCRs were checked for matches against a reference library of SARS-CoV-2-specific TCRs that had been generated using the MIRA antigen-specificity platform. Breadth was defined as the fraction of unique TCRs that were SARS-CoV-2-associated. Depth was defined as the fraction of total T cells that were SARS-CoV-2-associated. Using the MIRA data, every spike-specific TCR was mapped to the spike region that the TCR reacted to and assigned to either a CD4 or a CD8 class. Log10-transformed breadth and depth values were compared by one-way ANOVA with Sidak's multiple comparisons tests. TCRdb re-hosts the immuneACCESS table, in-frame sequences only. Its copies lack some clones; in the studies checked, an unresolved V gene accounts for under half of them, and the cause for the rest is not known. The V and J calls and clone size come from that table; D and trimming were worked out from the DNA. This sample holds around 140,000 clones; approximately 93% were observed only once. 0.7% to 1% of the sample belongs to the ten largest clones.

From a lookup of the germline V gene, CDR1 and CDR2 are ENHRY and SYGVKD. Trimming costs V 2 bases and J 0 bases, and their ends lie 10 bases apart. Its CDR3 holds 16 amino acids, cysteine through phenylalanine. Kept here is only the CDR3 DNA, which spans 48 bases and is read in frame from base 1. Here the chain combines TRBV10-3 and TRBJ2-2; TRBD2 is a possible D gene, resting on 6 matching bases. The receptor's source is an adult in good health. Sample: peripheral blood, taken on day 0 of MenACWY control vaccination. The nucleotide sequence reads as follows: TGTGCCATCAGTGAGAAGGAGGGCTCGAACACCGGGGAGCTGTTTTTT. It codes for CAISEKEGSNTGELFF.